This TCR beta chain is from a study of blood T cell repertoires in COVID-19. In the study overall: The origin of the acute and convalescent COVID-19 samples was the United States, Italy and Spain.

Researchers sorted participants into cohorts using their self-reported clinical history. Two consecutive negative NP/OP PCR tests, clearance, or resolved symptoms defined Cohort 3 recovery. In the source study's methods: Amplification with reference gene primers provided the estimates of nucleated cell counts. Libraries were prepared by immunoSEQ multiplex PCR; TCRdb keeps only in-frame clonotypes and omits some of them. That table furnishes V, J and clone size, whereas the DNA furnished D and trimming. The table has under 250,000 clones, approximately 90% seen once. The sample consisted of PBMCs or T cells enriched from blood (not recorded which). This receptor was identified in a young man who had recovered from COVID-19.

The CDR3 loop reads CASSAGAGSQYEQYF. The CDR3 nucleotides are TGTGCCAGCAGCGCCGGCGCGGGGAGTCAGTACGAGCAGTACTTC. The rearrangement uses TRBV9 and TRBJ2-7; maybe TRBD2 (6 bases). The CDR3 has 15 residues. Germline V gene lookup returns CDR1 SGDLS and CDR2 YYNGEE. Trimming took 3 bases from V and 4 from J, leaving 17 bases between them. Using reference TRBV9 and TRBJ2-7 for the parts outside the CDR3, the full variable domain is DSGVTQTPKHLITATGQRVTLRCSPRSGDLSVYWYQQSLDQGLQFLIQYYNGEERAKGNILERFSAQQFPDLHSELNLSSLELGDSALYFCASSAGAGSQYEQYFGPGTRLTVT.